This T cell receptor (beta chain) comes out of a study of graft-versus-host responses after intestinal transplantation. For the study at large: Each recipient received anti-thymocyte globulin induction, then tacrolimus and steroids for approximately three years. Study-level results: Early post-transplant falls in HvG clones accompanied the peak levels of circulating GvH clones. Recipient-marrow GvH clones were detected, some having first appeared in ileum or blood.

CDR1 is MNHEY, CDR2 SMNVEV, per germline (reference sequence). The CDR3 is 15 amino acids. The junction had 10 bases not matched to a gene; V was cut back by 6 bases and J by 5 bases. Sequencing used immunoSEQ multiplex PCR; TCRdb keeps in-frame clones, though not all of them. The sample consists of tens of thousands of clones, approximately 95% of them appearing once. This clone has just one count. What it binds is unknown. The V call is TRBV27, the J call TRBJ1-5; TRBD1 agrees at 7 bases. The sample here was unstimulated CD8+ T cells sorted from spleen or lymph node cells, taken before transplant. The clonotype was recovered from a human donor who was the organ donor for an intestinal transplant. The CDR3 reads CASRPQGIADQPQHF. CDR3 nucleotide sequence: TGTGCCAGCAGACCACAGGGGATCGCGGATCAGCCCCAGCATTTT.